This TCR beta chain emerged from a study of T cell repertoires in cytomegalovirus infection. Study-level information: Recently described HLA-C-restricted plus well-studied HLA-B-restricted CMV epitopes were used. From public TCR beta signatures came an indication of both CMV infection and matching HLA type.

Regarding this clonotype: As yet, its antigen is unknown.

General study results and limits: Cumulated frequencies of public TCR beta families served to identify carriers of CMV plus the relevant HLA. In two of eight donors, the top clonotype was HLA-C-restricted CMV-specific.

Per the germline V gene, CDR1 is SGHKS and CDR2 is YYEKEE (reference sequence). This CDR3 comprises 13 residues. V dropped 10 bases and J dropped 0 bases, with 13 bases sitting between them. One entry per CDR3 protein results from TCRdb running MiXCR on the reads. The sample carries about a million distinct CDR3 sequences, around a third recorded once. Source: cultured CD8+ T cells from PBMCs, taken from culture after CMV antigen stimulation. V usage is TRBV5-5 and J usage is TRBJ1-1, with unresolved D. The sequence came from a human donor in good health (CMV status not recorded). Some clones in this sample may be carry-over from other donors' samples. This CDR3 reads CASGDSMNTEAFF. CDR3 in DNA: TGTGCCTCTGGGGATTCCATGAACACTGAAGCTTTCTTT.